The clone carrying this T cell receptor (beta chain) showed up just a few times. Antigen: not known. The library protocol tagged individual cDNA molecules with unique molecular identifiers. One entry per CDR3 protein, called by TCRdb with MiXCR from the 5' RACE reads. The sample holds some 46,000 distinct CDR3 sequences, about 6% seen once. This sample is drawn from a study of early T cells in non-severe SARS-CoV-2 infection. Study as a whole: The chains were unpaired, and the sequenced material was bulk RNA from unsorted whole blood.

Study observations and caveats: Lookups in VDJdb leaned toward anti-spike CD8 responses and missed private and CD4 specificities.

Sequences were derived from whole blood, sampled at baseline. This receptor was taken from an adult who was a healthcare worker with PCR-confirmed SARS-CoV-2 infection or an uninfected control (not recorded which).

The CDR3 DNA is TGTGCCAGCAGCCAAGATGTCGTAGACTATCAAGAGACCCAGTACTTC. Its protein product is CASSQDVVDYQETQYF. The rearrangement uses TRBV3-1 and TRBJ2-5; possibly TRBD2 for D (5 bases). Germline values: CDR1 LGHDT, CDR2 YNNKEL (reference sequence). The CDR3 runs 16 residues. Trimming removed 0 bases from V and 2 bases from J, with 13 bases in between.